This T cell receptor (beta chain) derives from a study of T cell responses to AZD1222 COVID-19 vaccine. Sequencing was performed with immunoSEQ multiplex PCR; in TCRdb, only in-frame clones are kept and a portion is missing. The sample holds about 100,000 clones, approximately 90% seen once. The V and J ends lost 2 bases and 4 bases, in that order; junction bases with no gene match: 1. Germline loops: CDR1 SGHDT, CDR2 YYEEEE. The CDR3 is 13 residues long. Points on this clone: Its cognate antigen is unknown. A much larger clone lies a single base off, so this may be a read error.

Broader study findings: Repertoire sampling occurred only after the peak T cell response. Spike-specific TCR breadth and depth were elevated following two AZD1222 doses. Baseline antibody screening turned up just a handful of seropositive AZD1222 recipients.

Specimen: peripheral blood, collected on day 0 of AZD1222 vaccination. The V gene is TRBV5-6, the J gene TRBJ1-1; 8 bases match TRBD1. The source of this sequence is an adult in good health. This CDR3 reads CASSFGQGTEAFF. The DNA of the CDR3 is TGTGCCAGCAGCTTCGGACAGGGCACTGAAGCTTTCTTT. The whole variable domain, remainder taken from reference TRBV5-6 and TRBJ1-1, is DAGVTQSPTHLIKTRGQQVTLRCSPKSGHDTVSWYQQALGQGPQFIFQYYEEEERQRGNFPDRFSGHQFPNYSSELNVNALLLGDSALYLCASSFGQGTEAFFGQGTRLTVV.